Presented here are 29 T cell receptor beta chains from one specimen sequenced in a study of blood T cell repertoires in COVID-19. TCRdb's table, derived via immunoSEQ multiplex PCR, lists solely in-frame clones and lacks some. The table includes roughly 200,000 clones, under 85% detected once. Specimen: peripheral blood. The receptors were gathered from a woman younger than 45 with COVID-19, enrolled during active disease.

The rearrangement links TRBV6-5 to TRBJ2-1, with 11 bases matching TRBD2. Germline trimming cut 6 bases from V and 4 bases from J; bases unmatched to any gene: 5. The CDR3 contains 15 residues. CDR1 and CDR2 from the germline V gene are MNHEY and SVGAGI. The CDR3 region is CASRISGGEYNEQFF. The CDR3 DNA follows: TGTGCCAGCAGGATTAGCGGGGGGGAGTACAATGAGCAGTTCTTC.

As concerns this clone: Other nucleotide sequences in the sample specify the same CDR3. This chain links TRBV9 with TRBJ2-1; TRBD2 agrees at 11 bases. The CDR3 loop spans 15 amino acids. V was clipped by 0 bases and J by 9 bases; unmatched bases: 5. The germline V gene has CDR1 SGDLS and CDR2 YYNGEE. The CDR3 DNA reads as TGTGCCAGCAGCGTAGTAGCGGGAGGGCCCATTGAGCAGTTCTTC. Translated, it gives CASSVVAGGPIEQFF.

The chain combines TRBV5-5 with TRBJ1-5, with TRBD1 identical over 7 bases. The CDR3 totals 14 residues. Looked up from germline, CDR1 is SGHKS and CDR2 is YYEKEE (reference sequence). The V gene end was trimmed by 4 bases and the J gene end by 7 bases; junction bases not matched to a gene: 8. The CDR3 here is CASSQDRDSQPQHF. The CDR3 nucleotides read TGTGCCAGCAGCCAGGATAGGGACAGCCAGCCCCAGCATTTT.

The V gene is TRBV21-1, the J gene TRBJ1-1; the D call of TRBD1 is as the table states it, not checked on the DNA. TRBV21-1 is described as a pseudogene. The CDR3 sequence is 11 residues long. For the CDR3, the DNA is TGTGCCCTCGCATGTGGGCTGAGTGCTTTCTTT. Amino acid sequence: CALACGLSAFF.

V gene TRBV3-1 (or the pseudogene TRBV3-2) combines with J gene TRBJ2-1; 11 nucleotides line up with TRBD2. The junction had 0 bases not matched to a gene; V was cut back by 1 base and J by 4 bases. The CDR3 length is 15 residues. CDR1 is LGHDT, CDR2 YNNKEL, per germline (reference sequence). DNA of the CDR3: TGTGCCAGCAGCCAAGCTAGCGGGGGGTACAATGAGCAGTTCTTC. It is translated as CASSQASGGYNEQFF.

The rearrangement uses TRBV2 and TRBJ2-7; the D gene is possibly TRBD1 (6 bases). CDR3 length: 12 residues. Trimming shortened V by 8 bases and J by 5 bases, and 13 bases separated the two germline ends. CDR1 is SNHLY, CDR2 FYNNEI, per germline. CDR3 nucleotides: TGTGCCAGCCGAAAAAAGGGGGACGAGCAGTACTTC. It yields the protein CASRKKGDEQYF. The full variable domain, in which reference TRBV2 and TRBJ2-7 provide the parts outside the CDR3, is EPEVTQTPSHQVTQMGQEVILRCVPISNHLYFYWYRQILGQKVEFLVSFYNNEISEKSEIFDDQFSVERPDGSNFTLKIRSTKLEDSAMYFCASRKKGDEQYFGPGTRLTVT.

The V gene is TRBV7-6, the J gene TRBJ2-5; D is undetermined. The V gene's germline CDR1 is SGHVS and CDR2 FNYEAQ. The V end lost 2 bases, the J end lost 5 bases, and 9 bases lay between the germline ends. The CDR3 consists of 13 residues. CDR3 sequence (DNA): TGTGCCAGCAGCTTATTAGTTTTGGAGACCCAGTACTTC. Protein product: CASSLLVLETQYF.

The chain links TRBV9 to TRBJ2-2; 7 nucleotides line up with TRBD1. This CDR3 has 14 residues. Trimming removed 4 bases from V and 6 bases from J; junction bases left unmatched: 6. Germline assignment: CDR1 SGDLS and CDR2 YYNGEE. CDR3 amino acids: CASSFQGVAGELFF. In nucleotides, the CDR3 is TGTGCCAGCAGCTTCCAGGGGGTGGCCGGGGAGCTGTTTTTT. Full variable domain (missing parts from reference TRBV9 and TRBJ2-2): DSGVTQTPKHLITATGQRVTLRCSPRSGDLSVYWYQQSLDQGLQFLIQYYNGEERAKGNILERFSAQQFPDLHSELNLSSLELGDSALYFCASSFQGVAGELFFGEGSRLTVL.

V usage is TRBV18 and J usage is TRBJ2-7; a weak D match, TRBD1 (5 bases). CDR1 is KGHSH, CDR2 LQKENI, per germline. V was clipped by 4 bases and J by 3 bases, with 10 bases between them. This CDR3 is built from 13 residues. CDR3 DNA sequence: TGTGCCAGCTCACAGGGGCAGGGCTACGAGCAGTACTTC. Residues: CASSQGQGYEQYF.

The rearrangement uses TRBV5-4 and TRBJ1-2, with TRBD1 identical over 8 bases. This CDR3 contains 17 residues. V dropped 2 bases and J dropped 3; count of bases not matched to a gene: 12. CDR1 SGHNT and CDR2 YYREEE come from the germline V gene (reference sequence). As DNA, the CDR3 is TGTGCCAGCAGCTTCGTCGGTAGGACAGGGAGGTACTATGGCTACACCTTC. Translated, it gives CASSFVGRTGRYYGYTF.

The chain recombines TRBV27 with TRBJ2-1; 9 bases agree with TRBD2. The ends lost 1 base at V and 10 bases at J; junction bases unmatched: 5. The CDR3 spans 14 residues. From germline, CDR1 is MNHEY and CDR2 SMNVEV (reference sequence). The CDR3 DNA sequence: TGTGCCAGCAGTTTATTAGCGGGAGAGGGAGAGCAGTTCTTC. Amino acids: CASSLLAGEGEQFF.

The genes are TRBV12-3 or TRBV12-4 and TRBJ2-7, with D tentatively TRBD2 (5 bases). V gave up 6 bases and J gave up 0 bases, with 9 bases separating them. The CDR3 sequence is 13 residues long. CDR3 nucleotide sequence: TGTGCCAGCAGACCTCGGGGCTCCTACGAGCAGTACTTC. Protein sequence: CASRPRGSYEQYF.

The chain employs TRBV11-2 and TRBJ1-3; D is uncertain. The CDR3 is 13 amino acids. Looked up from germline, CDR1 is SGHAT and CDR2 is FQNNGV. The V end lost 6 bases, the J end lost 4 bases, and 10 bases lay between the germline ends. Here the CDR3 reads CASRSLRGNTIYF. In DNA form, the CDR3 reads TGTGCCAGCAGATCCCTCCGGGGAAACACCATATATTTT.

CDR3 in DNA: TGCGCCAGCAGCTGGTCCTCAGAAACCGGGGAGCTGTTTTTT. It translates to CASSWSSETGELFF. This rearrangement joins TRBV5-1 to TRBJ2-2, with D unresolved. V lost 3 bases, J lost 5 bases, and 11 bases lay in between. Per germline, CDR1 SGHRS and CDR2 YFSETQ. The CDR3 loop spans 14 amino acids. Filled out from reference TRBV5-1 and TRBJ2-2, the complete variable domain reads KAGVTQTPRYLIKTRGQQVTLSCSPISGHRSVSWYQQTPGQGLQFLFEYFSETQRNKGNFPGRFSGRQFSNSRSEMNVSTLELGDSALYLCASSWSSETGELFFGEGSRLTVL.

This chain uses TRBV5-5 with TRBJ2-7; 9 bases are a match to TRBD1. Germline trimming cut 4 bases from V and 6 bases from J; bases unmatched to any gene: 5. The CDR3 length is 13 residues. Germline V gives CDR1 SGHKS, CDR2 YYEKEE (reference sequence). CDR3 amino acids: CASSVRDRVEQYF. The CDR3 nucleotides read TGTGCCAGCAGCGTCCGGGACAGGGTCGAGCAGTACTTC.

This clone was seen only once. The CDR3 reads CASSVAPGQIYGYTF. The CDR3 bases are TGTGCCAGCAGCGTAGCCCCGGGACAGATATATGGCTACACCTTC. The chain has TRBV9 and TRBJ1-2, with TRBD1 identical over 7 bases. Germline CDR1 reads SGDLS; CDR2 reads YYNGEE. The CDR3 runs 15 residues. J lost 5 bases, V lost 0 bases, and 7 bases had no gene match.

J is TRBJ1-5 and V is TRBV7-6; D perhaps matches TRBD1 (5 bases). Germline V gene lookup returns CDR1 SGHVS and CDR2 FNYEAQ. The CDR3 extends over 15 amino acids. Trimming removed 8 bases at V and 0 bases at J, with 14 bases between. CDR3 sequence reads: CASVTPRDSNQPQHF. The DNA for the CDR3 is TGTGCCAGCGTCACCCCCAGGGATAGCAATCAGCCCCAGCATTTT.

The V and J genes are TRBV18 and TRBJ1-5; 10 bases match TRBD1. V trimming: 3 bases; J trimming: 4 bases; junction bases outside the gene matches: 3. The CDR3 is made up of 15 amino acids. Germline values: CDR1 KGHSH, CDR2 LQKENI. CDR3 sequence: CASSPDRGENQPQHF. The CDR3 DNA reads TGTGCCAGCTCACCGGACAGGGGGGAAAATCAGCCCCAGCATTTT.

This clone was observed a handful of times. This chain uses TRBV5-4 with TRBJ1-1, with TRBD1 identical over 7 bases. The CDR3 has 13 amino acids. Germline trimming cut 2 bases from V and 7 bases from J; bases unmatched to any gene: 5. Looked up from germline, CDR1 is SGHNT and CDR2 is YYREEE (reference sequence). CDR3 coding DNA: TGTGCCAGCAGCTTTGTGGACAGGATTGAAGCTTTCTTT. It encodes CASSFVDRIEAFF.

The chain links TRBV5-6 to TRBJ2-2; the match to TRBD2 covers 11 bases. The CDR3 covers 17 residues. The V segment lost 3 bases and the J segment 3 bases; nucleotides outside the gene matches: 7. Germline CDR1 reads SGHDT; CDR2 reads YYEEEE. CDR3 amino acids: CASSSGLAGHYTGELFF. As DNA, the CDR3 is TGTGCCAGCAGCTCTGGACTAGCGGGTCACTACACCGGGGAGCTGTTTTTT. Full variable domain (outside the CDR3, taken from reference TRBV5-6 and TRBJ2-2): DAGVTQSPTHLIKTRGQQVTLRCSPKSGHDTVSWYQQALGQGPQFIFQYYEEEERQRGNFPDRFSGHQFPNYSSELNVNALLLGDSALYLCASSSGLAGHYTGELFFGEGSRLTVL.

The V and J genes are TRBV7-2 and TRBJ1-6; TRBD1 matches at 7 bases. Germline lookup yields CDR1 SGHTA and CDR2 FQGNSA. J gave up 6 bases and V 5 bases, and 7 bases lay outside the gene matches. This CDR3 contains 15 residues. CDR3 loop: CASSPGGTRNSPLHF. The CDR3 DNA follows: TGTGCCAGCAGCCCAGGGGGTACTCGTAATTCACCCCTCCACTTT.

The V and J genes are TRBV3-1 (or the pseudogene TRBV3-2) and TRBJ2-5, with TRBD2 matching over 7 bases. CDR3 length: 18 residues. The junction had 14 bases not matched to a gene; V was cut back by 0 bases and J by 4 bases. CDR1 and CDR2 from the germline V gene are LGHDT and YNNKEL (reference sequence). In nucleotides, the CDR3 is TGTGCCAGCAGCCAAGATGTCCCCCTCGGAGGGAGGGTAGAGACCCAGTACTTC. The encoded protein is CASSQDVPLGGRVETQYF.

This chain uses TRBV7-9 with TRBJ2-7; 9 nucleotides align to TRBD1. CDR3 length equals 16 residues. The ends lost 4 bases at V and 4 bases at J; junction bases unmatched: 11. Looked up from germline, CDR1 is SEHNR and CDR2 is FQNEAQ (reference sequence). CDR3 loop: CASSSTSDRGKYEQYF. CDR3 nucleotides: TGTGCCAGCAGCTCGACTTCGGACAGGGGTAAGTACGAGCAGTACTTC. Variable domain in full (rest from reference TRBV7-9 and TRBJ2-7): DTGVSQNPRHKITKRGQNVTFRCDPISEHNRLYWYRQTLGQGPEFLTYFQNEAQLEKSRLLSDRFSAERPKGSFSTLEIQRTEQGDSAMYLCASSSTSDRGKYEQYFGPGTRLTVT.

This rearrangement joins TRBV4-3 to TRBJ2-3, with 13 bases identical to TRBD2. In germline, CDR1 is LGHNA, CDR2 YSLEER. The CDR3 spans 17 residues. Trimming cost V 5 bases and J 2 bases; bases outside gene matches: 7. The CDR3 loop is CASSVGLAGSLTDTQYF. The CDR3, as DNA: TGCGCCAGCAGCGTGGGACTAGCGGGGAGTCTCACAGATACGCAGTATTTT.

This clone was counted once. V gene TRBV30 combines with J gene TRBJ2-7; 8 bases are shared with TRBD2. This CDR3 contains 13 residues. J lost 4 bases, V lost 2 bases, and 4 bases had no gene match. Germline CDR1 is GTSNPN and CDR2 is SVGIG (reference sequence). This CDR3 reads CAWSRASGYEQYF. The CDR3 DNA is TGTGCCTGGAGTAGGGCTAGCGGGTACGAGCAGTACTTC.

The V gene is TRBV7-2, the J gene TRBJ2-2, with TRBD2 identical over 8 bases. CDR1 is SGHTA and CDR2 is FQGNSA in the germline V gene. The CDR3 runs 19 residues. V shed 5 bases, J shed 4 bases, and the junction held 18 bases outside the gene matches. This CDR3 is CASSTWRTSLAGRTGELFF. In DNA form, the CDR3 reads TGTGCCAGCAGCACGTGGCGAACGTCCTTAGCGGGGCGCACCGGGGAGCTGTTTTTT. Combining the CDR3 with reference TRBV7-2 and TRBJ2-2 gives the whole variable domain GAGVSQSPSNKVTEKGKDVELRCDPISGHTALYWYRQSLGQGLEFLIYFQGNSAPDKSGLPSDRFSAERTGGSVSTLTIQRTQQEDSAVYLCASSTWRTSLAGRTGELFFGEGSRLTVL.

Here the CDR3 DNA reads TGCGCCAGCAGCCCGGGGGGCCTAGCGGGGCAAGAGACCCAGTACTTC. This encodes CASSPGGLAGQETQYF. The chain joins TRBV5-1 to TRBJ2-5, with 9 nucleotides matching TRBD2. CDR1 is SGHRS and CDR2 is YFSETQ in the germline V gene. V gave up 4 bases and J gave up 2 bases; unmatched junction bases: 9. The CDR3 runs 16 residues. The variable domain in full, completed from reference TRBV5-1 and TRBJ2-5, reads KAGVTQTPRYLIKTRGQQVTLSCSPISGHRSVSWYQQTPGQGLQFLFEYFSETQRNKGNFPGRFSGRQFSNSRSEMNVSTLELGDSALYLCASSPGGLAGQETQYFGPGTRLLVL.

The chain recombines TRBV6-5 with TRBJ1-2, with 7 bases aligning to TRBD1. CDR1 MNHEY and CDR2 SVGAGI come from the germline V gene. CDR3 length: 15 amino acids. Trimming took 6 bases from V and 4 from J; bases not matched to a gene: 11. The CDR3 here is CASRTLTGAGYGYTF. The CDR3 nucleotides read TGTGCCAGCAGGACTCTTACAGGGGCGGGCTATGGCTACACCTTC.

The V gene is TRBV6-5, the J gene TRBJ2-7; 10 nucleotides match TRBD1. Germline V gene sequence: CDR1 MNHEY, CDR2 SVGAGI. Trimming at V came to 7 bases and at J to 3 bases, leaving 6 bases not matched to a gene. CDR3 length: 14 amino acids. Written as DNA, the CDR3 is TGTGCCAGCAAACCCGGGGACAGGGGCTACGAGCAGTACTTC. Amino acid sequence: CASKPGDRGYEQYF.